This T cell receptor beta chain was recovered during a study of cytomegalovirus exposure and HLA in healthy donors. Study at large: There were some 410 genotyped donors. Of these, roughly 86% fell in the genetic ancestry cluster associated with self-reported Caucasian donors.

PCR primers comprised 60 Vbeta and 13 Jbeta primers. Data came from immunoSEQ multiplex PCR; TCRdb stores just in-frame clones and leaves some out. Of under 200,000 clones listed, 79% were seen once; the top ten hold 2% to 2.5%. As to this clone: Its target is not known.

Trimming removed 5 bases from V and 6 bases from J, with 10 bases in between. CDR1 and CDR2 from the germline V gene are SNHLY and FYNNEI. The CDR3 consists of 13 residues. Overall study results and limits: Immune exposure information comprised only CMV serostatus. Most TCR sequences proved rare, with some public TCRs found in many donors.

The sample consisted of PBMCs. The rearrangement joins TRBV2 to TRBJ2-2; D ambiguous. The sequence derives from a woman aged 45-65 years in good health and CMV-seronegative. The DNA of the CDR3 is TGTGCCAGCAGTCTGGCCAGGCCCGGGGAGCTGTTTTTT. Its protein is CASSLARPGELFF.